These 32 T cell receptor beta chains share one sample of origin, sequenced in a study of T cell clonality in common variable immunodeficiency. TCRdb's table, derived via immunoSEQ multiplex PCR, lists solely in-frame clones and lacks some. The sample gives tens of thousands of clones, none seen only once, and the top ten clones hold about 2%. Sequenced: peripheral blood mononuclear cells. The receptors were gathered from a person aged 18-70 years in good health.

This clone was counted at least ten times. The DNA read from the CDR3 is TGCAGCGTTGAAAGGACAGGGACCGGGGAG. Its protein is CSVERTGTGE. The complete CDR3 reads CSVERTGTGELFF. J is TRBJ2-2 and V is TRBV29-1; 8 nucleotides match TRBD1. The CDR3 end falls 3 residues outside the read, so it is completed with the germline J gene. V trimming: 2 bases; J trimming: 5 bases; junction bases outside the gene matches: 1. CDR1 SQVTM and CDR2 ANQGSEA come from the germline V gene. This CDR3 spans 13 amino acids.

Points on this clone: This clone may be a read error of a much larger clone one base away. The read terminates 3 residues ahead of where the CDR3 ends, so the germline J gene completes it. The chain has TRBV19 and TRBJ2-7; 13 positions agree with TRBD2. The V and J ends lost 3 bases and 6 bases, in that order; junction bases with no gene match: 5. The CDR3 sequence is 15 residues long. Per the germline V gene, CDR1 is LNHDA and CDR2 is SQIVND (reference sequence). The sequenced part of the CDR3 DNA is TGTGCCAGTAGTATCAGGGGACTAGCGGGACTCGAG. It translates to CASSIRGLAGLE. The CDR3 as a whole reads CASSIRGLAGLEQYF.

This clone was counted only a few times. Sequencing ends 3 residues short of the CDR3 end; the germline J gene provides the rest. V is TRBV18 and J is TRBJ1-1, with 8 bases aligning to TRBD1. The germline V gene has CDR1 KGHSH and CDR2 LQKENI. J was trimmed by 1 base and V by 7 bases; bases with no gene match: 5. CDR3 length: 14 residues. The covered CDR3 bases are TGTGCCAGCTTAATGACAGGGGAGAACACTGAA. This gives the protein CASLMTGENTE. The entire CDR3 reads CASLMTGENTEAFF.

This clone was recorded many times. The read finishes 3 residues shy of the CDR3 end, and the germline J gene is used to complete it. The chain has TRBV7-3 and TRBJ1-1; TRBD1 might be the D (6 bases). This CDR3 is built from 14 residues. Looked up from germline, CDR1 is SGHTA and CDR2 is FQGTGA. V lost 3 bases and J 4 bases, leaving 12 bases between the germline ends. This chain's CDR3 is CASSLGAAGTEAFF. The CDR3 DNA, read in part, is TGTGCCAGCAGCTTGGGGGCGGCGGGCACTGAA.

As for this clone: The read ends 3 residues before the CDR3 terminus; that terminus is restored from the germline J gene. This chain uses TRBV30 with TRBJ2-7, with 8 bases that match TRBD2. This CDR3 spans 15 amino acids. Germline V gives CDR1 GTSNPN, CDR2 SVGIG (reference sequence). V was clipped by 5 bases and J by 3 bases; unmatched bases: 12. Incomplete CDR3 DNA: TGTGCCTGGGCCCCCCTCGGGGGGGCGATCTACGAG. It translates to CAWAPLGGAIYE. The entire CDR3 sequence reads CAWAPLGGAIYEQYF.

This clone was seen ten or more times. The CDR3 end lies 3 residues beyond the end of the read and is filled in from the germline J gene. V gene TRBV5-1 combines with J gene TRBJ2-1; weak D call: TRBD1 (5 bases). V was shortened by 2 bases and J by 6 bases, with 6 bases between the two germline ends. The CDR3 has 12 amino acids. Germline V CDR1 and CDR2: SGHRS, YFSETQ. The CDR3 loop is CASSFQGNEQFF. The sequenced CDR3 bases are TGCGCCAGCAGCTTTCAGGGCAATGAG.

This clone was observed at least ten times. Sequencing ends 3 residues short of the CDR3 end; the germline J gene provides the rest. The chain combines TRBV6-4 with TRBJ2-2; possibly TRBD2 for D (6 bases). The germline gives CDR1 MRHNA, CDR2 SNTAGT. V was shortened by 8 bases and J by 1 base, with 14 bases between the two germline ends. CDR3 length: 15 residues. The CDR3 is CASSRDFWNTGELFF. The CDR3 DNA, read in part, is TGTGCCAGCTCACGGGACTTCTGGAACACCGGGGAG.

Concerning this clone: The read is 3 residues too short to cover the CDR3 end, so that end is filled in from the germline J gene. The chain has TRBV6-4 and TRBJ2-2; 8 bases align to TRBD2. The CDR3 has 15 amino acids. Germline trimming cut 5 bases from V and 0 bases from J; bases unmatched to any gene: 2. Germline V CDR1 and CDR2: MRHNA, SNTAGT. The CDR3 DNA, read in part, is TGTGCCAGCAGTACGGGACTAGCGAACACCGGGGAG. It specifies CASSTGLANTGE. The complete CDR3 reads CASSTGLANTGELFF.

CDR3 DNA, as far as it was read: TGTGCCAGCAGCCCTGTAGGACAGGGTTACGATGAG. It specifies CASSPVGQGYDE. The whole CDR3 reads CASSPVGQGYDEQFF. The chain employs TRBV11-1 and TRBJ2-1; 8 nucleotides line up with TRBD1. The read terminates 3 residues ahead of where the CDR3 ends, so the germline J gene completes it. The CDR3 covers 15 residues. Looked up from germline, CDR1 is SGHAT and CDR2 is FQDESV (reference sequence). With V trimmed by 5 bases and J by 8 bases, 11 bases remained unmatched.

This clone was observed many times. CDR3 region: CASSQYSTNYGYTF. CDR3 DNA (partial): TGTGCCAGCAGCCAATACAGCACTAACTATGGC. The chain carries TRBV14 and TRBJ1-2; D not certain. With the read ending 3 residues before the CDR3 end, the germline J gene is used to fill in that end. V lost 2 bases and J 0 bases, leaving 7 bases between the germline ends. This CDR3 has 14 amino acids. Germline V CDR1 and CDR2: SGHDN, FVKESK.

This clone was counted ten times or more. The observed sequence ends 3 residues before the CDR3 terminus, with the missing tail filled in from the germline J gene. The rearrangement joins TRBV18 to TRBJ2-3, with 12 bases aligning to TRBD2. This CDR3 has 16 amino acids. V lost 2 bases, J lost 2 bases, and 2 bases stayed unmatched. Germline CDR1 reads KGHSH; CDR2 reads LQKENI. CDR3 protein: CASSPRLAGDTDTQYF. The sequenced part of the CDR3 DNA is TGTGCCAGCTCACCAAGACTAGCGGGGGACACAGATACG.

As to this clone: The sequenced fragment ends 3 residues before the CDR3 boundary, so the rest is inferred from the germline J gene. This chain uses TRBV30 with TRBJ2-7; D is unclear. Deletions cut 0 bases from V and 5 bases from J, with 8 bases between. Germline V gene sequence: CDR1 GTSNPN, CDR2 SVGIG (reference sequence). The CDR3 runs to 12 residues. The CDR3 DNA, read in part, is TGTGCCTGGAGTGTACGCGACAACGAG. The encoded protein is CAWSVRDNE. The full CDR3 reads CAWSVRDNEQYF.

This clone was found many times. The read ends 3 residues shy of where the CDR3 ends; the end is completed using the germline J gene. This chain connects TRBV18 to TRBJ2-2, with D possibly being TRBD2 (5 bases). Germline lookup yields CDR1 KGHSH and CDR2 LQKENI. Trimming pared 1 base from V and 7 bases from J, leaving 13 bases between. CDR3 length: 15 amino acids. This CDR3 is CASSPRGLAGGELFF. CDR3 DNA, as far as it was read: TGTGCCAGCTCACCACGAGGGCTAGCCGGCGGGGAG.

This clone was counted many times. The read finishes 3 residues shy of the CDR3 end, and the germline J gene is used to complete it. The chain employs TRBV5-1 and TRBJ1-6, with D possibly matching TRBD1 (6 bases). Germline CDR1 is SGHRS and CDR2 is YFSETQ. The CDR3 is 14 residues long. V gave up 4 bases and J gave up 7 bases, with 12 bases separating them. The sequenced CDR3 bases are TGCGCCAGCAGCCCCCCGGGACAAAATTCACCC. Translating it yields CASSPPGQNSP. The whole CDR3 protein reads CASSPPGQNSPLHF.

This clone was seen many times. The CDR3 sequence: CSVTGETGELFF. CDR3 bases read: TGCAGCGTAACAGGGGAAACCGGGGAG. V is TRBV29-1 and J is TRBJ2-2; 7 bases line up with TRBD1. The read falls 3 residues short of the CDR3 end, and the missing part is taken from the germline J gene. CDR3 size: 12 residues. The germline CDR1 and CDR2 sequences are SQVTM and ANQGSEA. V shed 6 bases, J shed 5 bases, and the junction held 3 bases outside the gene matches.

In this sample, this clone turned up many times. Compared with germline, one end of the junction differs, possibly owing to a read error. The read stops 3 residues short of the end of the CDR3; the missing end is completed from the germline J gene. This sequence joins TRBV6-1 and TRBJ2-7, with 12 bases lining up with TRBD2. The CDR3 is 16 amino acids. CDR1 and CDR2 (germline): MNHNS, SASEGT. CDR3: CASNEAGTSGPYEQYF. The part of the CDR3 DNA that was read is TGTGCCAGCAATGAAGCCGGGACTAGCGGGCCCTACGAG.

In this sample, this clone turned up many times. With the read ending 3 residues before the CDR3 end, the germline J gene is used to fill in that end. The rearrangement links TRBV7-9 to TRBJ1-1; 9 bases fit TRBD1. Germline V gene data show CDR1 as SEHNR and CDR2 as FQNEAQ (reference sequence). V dropped 5 bases and J dropped 0; count of bases not matched to a gene: 4. This CDR3 has 15 amino acids. The part of the CDR3 DNA that was read is TGTGCCAGCAGCGCCAGACAGGGGGTGAACACTGAA. Translated: CASSARQGVNTE. The full CDR3 reads CASSARQGVNTEAFF.

Many counts were recorded for this clone. Read data end 3 residues before the CDR3 end; the end is taken from the germline J gene. This chain links TRBV20-1 with TRBJ2-1; D gene unclear. The CDR3 sequence is 15 residues long. Germline CDR1 is DFQATT and CDR2 is SNEGSKA (reference sequence). V lost 2 bases, J lost 5 bases, and 16 bases lay in between. The CDR3 protein is CSARFRNTVNNEQFF. Partial CDR3 DNA: TGCAGTGCTAGATTCAGGAACACAGTGAACAATGAG.

At least ten counts were recorded for this clone. The DNA ends 3 residues before the CDR3 does, and the rest of the CDR3 is filled in from the germline J gene. This chain uses TRBV30 with TRBJ1-4; a weak D match, TRBD1 (5 bases). The CDR3 has 13 amino acids. CDR1 is GTSNPN, CDR2 SVGIG, per germline (reference sequence). Between the trimmed V and J ends, which lost 2 bases and 8 bases, there was a span of 12 bases. The CDR3 is CAWSPGIWEKLFF. Incomplete CDR3 DNA: TGTGCCTGGAGTCCAGGGATCTGGGAAAAA. The full variable domain, rest sourced from reference TRBV30 and TRBJ1-4, is SQTIHQWPATLVQPVGSPLSLECTVEGTSNPNLYWYRQAAGRGLQLLFYSVGIGQISSEVPQNLSASRPQDRQFILSSKKLLLSDSGFYLCAWSPGIWEKLFFGSGTQLSVL.

There are many counts of this clone. The CDR3 end falls 3 residues outside the read, so it is completed with the germline J gene. The rearrangement links TRBV16 to TRBJ2-5; 10 bases map to TRBD1. There are 17 residues in the CDR3. Trimming took 3 bases from V and 5 from J; bases not matched to a gene: 12. The germline V gene has CDR1 KGHSY and CDR2 FQNENV. The CDR3 is CASSQSRDRGLVETQYF. CDR3 DNA, as far as it was read: TGTGCCAGCAGCCAGTCCCGGGACAGGGGTTTGGTGGAGACC.

This clone came up many times. The read is 3 residues too short to cover the CDR3 end, so that end is filled in from the germline J gene. The gene calls are TRBV5-1 and TRBJ1-4; D gene ambiguous. The length of the CDR3 is 14 residues. Trimming took 4 bases from V and 5 from J, leaving 12 bases between them. CDR1 SGHRS and CDR2 YFSETQ come from the germline V gene. The CDR3 sequence: CASSHPGRNEKLFF. CDR3 DNA (partial): TGCGCCAGCAGCCACCCAGGCCGGAATGAAAAA.

This clone was picked up many times. The read falls 3 residues short of the CDR3 end, and the missing part is taken from the germline J gene. The V and J genes are TRBV5-1 and TRBJ2-3; D ambiguous. V gave up 5 bases and J gave up 3 bases, with 7 bases separating them. The CDR3 runs 12 residues. Germline V gene lookup returns CDR1 SGHRS and CDR2 YFSETQ. Partial CDR3 DNA: TGCGCCAGCAGTCGGTGGACAGATACG. This sequence encodes CASSRWTDT. The full CDR3 reads CASSRWTDTQYF.

This clone was observed many times. CDR3 residues: CASSSRVSYNSPLHF. CDR3 DNA (partial): TGTGCCAGCAGCTCCAGGGTGTCCTATAATTCACCC. The chain uses TRBV14 and TRBJ1-6, with D tentatively TRBD1 (5 bases). The read terminates 3 residues before the CDR3 end, so the remaining end is supplied by the germline J gene. Germline V lookup: CDR1 SGHDN, CDR2 FVKESK. CDR3 size: 15 residues. V was shortened by 5 bases and J by 1 base, with 9 bases between the two germline ends.

This clone was seen ten or more times. The read stops 3 residues short of the end of the CDR3; the missing end is completed from the germline J gene. The rearrangement joins TRBV6-1 to TRBJ1-5; 11 bases fit TRBD1. The junction had 8 bases not matched to a gene; V was cut back by 0 bases and J by 7 bases. Germline V lookup: CDR1 MNHNS, CDR2 SASEGT. The CDR3 length is 17 residues. The covered CDR3 bases are TGTGCCAGCAGTGAAGCGTGGGGGACAGGGGGAAAACAGCCC. This sequence encodes CASSEAWGTGGKQP. The whole CDR3 protein is CASSEAWGTGGKQPQHF.

Relative to its sample, this clone is medium-sized. The CDR3 end lies 3 residues beyond the end of the read and is filled in from the germline J gene. V usage is TRBV5-1 and J usage is TRBJ2-3, with D maybe TRBD2 (6 bases). Germline V CDR1 and CDR2: SGHRS, YFSETQ. The CDR3 extends over 16 amino acids. The germline V and J ends were trimmed by 3 bases and 0 bases, with 14 bases remaining between them. CDR3 DNA (partial): TGCGCCAGCAGCTCAAACACCGGGACTAGCACAGATACG. Encoded protein: CASSSNTGTSTDT. The complete CDR3 sequence is CASSSNTGTSTDTQYF.

The table lists this clone with many counts. The read gets to within 3 residues of the CDR3 end, and the germline J gene fills in the rest. The V gene is TRBV2, the J gene TRBJ2-1, with 11 bases identical to TRBD1. This CDR3 comprises 15 residues. The V gene's germline CDR1 is SNHLY and CDR2 FYNNEI. The V and J ends lost 6 bases and 5 bases, in that order; junction bases with no gene match: 6. The CDR3 sequence is CASRVGQGANNEQFF. Incomplete CDR3 DNA: TGTGCCAGCAGGGTTGGACAGGGGGCTAACAATGAG.

This clone has at least ten counts. The CDR3 here is CSARTYDRGENYGYTF. The sequenced CDR3 bases are TGCAGTGCTAGAACCTACGACAGGGGAGAAAACTATGGC. The V gene is TRBV20-1, the J gene TRBJ1-2; 8 bases align to TRBD1. The read stops 3 residues short of the end of the CDR3; the missing end is completed from the germline J gene. This CDR3 spans 16 amino acids. Germline CDR1 is DFQATT and CDR2 is SNEGSKA (reference sequence). Trimming removed 2 bases from V and 2 bases from J; junction bases left unmatched: 10.

This clone was counted at least ten times. The CDR3 is cut off 3 residues early in the read; its end comes from the germline J gene. The J gene is TRBJ2-3, the V gene TRBV5-1, with D possibly matching TRBD1 (6 bases). The CDR3 runs 17 residues. Trimming removed 0 bases at V and 0 bases at J, with 14 bases between. Germline assignment: CDR1 SGHRS and CDR2 YFSETQ. CDR3: CASSLVLRQGSTDTQYF. The CDR3 bases that were read are TGCGCCAGCAGCTTGGTTCTCAGGCAGGGGAGCACAGATACG.

Only a few counts were recorded for this clone. The CDR3 extends 3 residues past the end of the read, so its final part is completed from the germline J gene. The chain employs TRBV19 and TRBJ1-2; possibly TRBD1 for D (6 bases). Germline assignment: CDR1 LNHDA and CDR2 SQIVND (reference sequence). This CDR3 has 15 amino acids. The sequenced CDR3 bases are TGTGCCAGTAGTAGCCCACAGGGATCCCCTCTCGGC. Translated, it gives CASSSPQGSPLG. The whole CDR3 protein reads CASSSPQGSPLGYTF.

Many counts were recorded for this clone. The sequence runs out 3 residues before the end of the CDR3; the remainder is reconstructed from the germline J gene. J is TRBJ2-7 and V is TRBV27; D gene uncertain. This CDR3 has 11 amino acids. Trimming removed 6 bases from V and 6 bases from J, with 9 bases in between. Germline V gives CDR1 MNHEY, CDR2 SMNVEV (reference sequence). CDR3 bases read: TGTGCCAGCAGGAGCGAGGTCGAG. This encodes CASRSEVE. The entire CDR3 reads CASRSEVEQYF.

This clone was recorded a few times. Coverage ceases 3 residues before the CDR3 finishes, and the germline J gene fills in the end. The chain couples TRBV2 to TRBJ2-3; tentatively, D is TRBD1 (5 bases). The CDR3 has 15 amino acids. Germline assignment: CDR1 SNHLY and CDR2 FYNNEI. V gave up 2 bases and J gave up 3 bases, with 12 bases separating them. CDR3 sequence reads: CASSEQGPPTDTQYF. Incomplete CDR3 DNA: TGTGCCAGCAGTGAACAGGGCCCCCCGACAGATACG. The variable domain in full, with the rest retrieved from reference TRBV2 and TRBJ2-3, is EPEVTQTPSHQVTQMGQEVILRCVPISNHLYFYWYRQILGQKVEFLVSFYNNEISEKSEIFDDQFSVERPDGSNFTLKIRSTKLEDSAMYFCASSEQGPPTDTQYFGPGTRLTVL.

In this sample, this clone turned up many times. The CDR3 DNA, read in part, is TGTGCCAGCAGCTCTTCCTATGCCGGGGAG. Translation gives CASSSSYAGE. The whole CDR3 region reads CASSSSYAGELFF. V and J are TRBV7-9 and TRBJ2-2, with no clear D. Coverage ceases 3 residues before the CDR3 finishes, and the germline J gene fills in the end. Germline-derived CDR1 and CDR2 are SEHNR and FQNEAQ (reference sequence). CDR3 length: 13 amino acids. Trimming took 4 bases from V and 6 from J, leaving 9 bases between them.